The 18 T cell receptor beta chains presented below share a single source sample, sequenced in a study of T cell changes during pregnancy in multiple sclerosis. Generated by immunoSEQ multiplex PCR, the TCRdb table keeps only in-frame clones and is missing some. The profile shows 45,000 to 50,000 clones, more than 85% of them singletons. Sequencing used CD8+ T cells from peripheral blood mononuclear cells, obtained after pregnancy. These receptors all come from a female donor with multiple sclerosis, enrolled in a pregnancy study.

This clone was seen only once. The chain couples TRBV12-5 to TRBJ2-7; 9 positions match TRBD1. The CDR3 extends over 13 amino acids. Germline CDR1 LGHNT, CDR2 FRNRAP. V shed 6 bases and J 3 bases; nucleotides not matched to a gene: 3. CDR3 sequence (DNA): TGTGCTAGTGGCGGGACAGGGTTCTACGAGCAGTACTTC. Its protein is CASGGTGFYEQYF.

The chain uses TRBV6-1 and TRBJ2-2; 9 bases agree with TRBD1. Per germline, CDR1 MNHNS and CDR2 SASEGT. The CDR3 is 14 amino acids. Trimming took 8 bases from V and 3 from J; bases not matched to a gene: 4. The CDR3 is CASRTGDHTGELFF. CDR3 DNA sequence: TGTGCCAGCCGGACAGGGGACCACACCGGGGAGCTGTTTTTT.

The gene calls are TRBV5-6 and TRBJ1-1, with 8 bases aligning to TRBD1. The V gene's germline CDR1 is SGHDT and CDR2 YYEEEE. The CDR3 spans 14 residues. V lost 7 bases to trimming and J lost 4 bases; unmatched junction nucleotides: 9. CDR3: CASDGAGGVTEAFF. CDR3 bases: TGTGCCAGCGATGGGGCAGGGGGCGTCACTGAAGCTTTCTTT. The complete variable domain, with remaining parts taken from reference TRBV5-6 and TRBJ1-1, reads DAGVTQSPTHLIKTRGQQVTLRCSPKSGHDTVSWYQQALGQGPQFIFQYYEEEERQRGNFPDRFSGHQFPNYSSELNVNALLLGDSALYLCASDGAGGVTEAFFGQGTRLTVV.

The rearrangement uses TRBV4-2 and TRBJ1-2; no reliable D call. V was pared by 7 bases and J by 6 bases, with 21 bases between. The CDR3 is 15 residues long. The germline gives CDR1 LGHNA, CDR2 YNFKEQ. CDR3 nucleotide sequence: TGTGCCAGCAACTACGAACCTGGGAGAACCCATGGCTACACCTTC. Amino acid sequence: CASNYEPGRTHGYTF.

The chain has TRBV30 and TRBJ1-1; 7 nucleotides agree with TRBD1. This CDR3 comprises 15 residues. In germline, CDR1 is GTSNPN, CDR2 SVGIG (reference sequence). The V gene end was trimmed by 1 base and the J gene end by 0 bases; junction bases not matched to a gene: 5. The CDR3 loop is CAWSAPGGVNTEAFF. For the CDR3, the DNA is TGTGCCTGGAGTGCCCCAGGGGGAGTGAACACTGAAGCTTTCTTT.

This chain uses TRBV7-8 with TRBJ1-4; D may be TRBD1 (5 bases). Germline CDR1 SGHVS, CDR2 FQNEAQ. CDR3 length: 19 amino acids. V lost 5 bases, J lost 4 bases, and 26 bases lay in between. CDR3 sequence (DNA): TGTGCCAGCAGCCATTTTCTACTGGGACCCGGGGGGGTTAATGAAAAACTGTTTTTT. Protein: CASSHFLLGPGGVNEKLFF.

The J gene is TRBJ2-4, the V gene TRBV4-2, with 11 bases matching TRBD1. Germline assignment: CDR1 LGHNA and CDR2 YNFKEQ. Trimming removed 0 bases from V and 7 bases from J; junction bases left unmatched: 5. The CDR3 spans 16 residues. This chain's CDR3 is CASSQESGTGGNIQYF. The DNA of the CDR3 is TGTGCCAGCAGCCAAGAGTCCGGGACAGGGGGGAACATTCAGTACTTC.

In DNA, the CDR3 is TGTGCCAGCAGCTCCGGCGAGGACTCACTGGAGACCCAGTACTTC. Its translation: CASSSGEDSLETQYF. The V gene is TRBV7-9, the J gene TRBJ2-5, with a weak D call TRBD2 (5 bases). V was shortened by 4 bases and J by 5 bases, with 17 bases between the two germline ends. This CDR3 is 15 amino acids long. Germline CDR1 reads SEHNR; CDR2 reads FQNEAQ (reference sequence).

The J gene is TRBJ2-5, the V gene TRBV7-9; 10 bases are a match to TRBD2. The CDR3 extends over 15 amino acids. Trimming removed 1 base from V and 5 bases from J; junction bases left unmatched: 4. Germline loops: CDR1 SEHNR, CDR2 FQNEAQ (reference sequence). This CDR3 is CASSLGAGGTETQYF. For the CDR3, the DNA is TGTGCCAGCAGCTTAGGAGCGGGAGGGACGGAGACCCAGTACTTC. Supplemented by reference TRBV7-9 and TRBJ2-5, the full variable domain reads DTGVSQNPRHKITKRGQNVTFRCDPISEHNRLYWYRQTLGQGPEFLTYFQNEAQLEKSRLLSDRFSAERPKGSFSTLEIQRTEQGDSAMYLCASSLGAGGTETQYFGPGTRLLVL.

CDR3 DNA: TGTGCCAGCAGCTTCGACCCCCCCGGGTTATACGGCTACACCTTC. Translating it yields CASSFDPPGLYGYTF. The chain combines TRBV7-9 with TRBJ1-2; D remains unclear. The germline CDR1 and CDR2 sequences are SEHNR and FQNEAQ (reference sequence). V was shortened by 3 bases and J by 8 bases, with 19 bases between the two germline ends. The CDR3 runs 15 residues.

This clone appeared once. The chain carries TRBV7-9 and TRBJ1-1, with a weak D call TRBD1 (6 bases). The V gene's germline CDR1 is SEHNR and CDR2 FQNEAQ (reference sequence). V was cut by 3 bases and J by 1 base, with 9 bases left in between. CDR3 length: 14 amino acids. CDR3 sequence: CASSLTGPNTEAFF. In DNA, the CDR3 is TGTGCCAGCAGCTTGACAGGCCCGAACACTGAAGCTTTCTTT. The full variable domain, in which reference TRBV7-9 and TRBJ1-1 provide the parts outside the CDR3, is DTGVSQNPRHKITKRGQNVTFRCDPISEHNRLYWYRQTLGQGPEFLTYFQNEAQLEKSRLLSDRFSAERPKGSFSTLEIQRTEQGDSAMYLCASSLTGPNTEAFFGQGTRLTVV.

The chain joins TRBV29-1 to TRBJ2-7, with a possible D match to TRBD1 (5 bases). CDR3 length: 11 amino acids. The V end lost 4 bases, the J end lost 3 bases, and 7 bases lay between the germline ends. Per the germline V gene, CDR1 is SQVTM and CDR2 is ANQGSEA. The CDR3 DNA sequence: TGCAGCGTTGGAAGGGGCTACGAGCAGTACTTC. This translates into CSVGRGYEQYF.

The chain has TRBV19 and TRBJ1-5, with a weak D call TRBD1 (5 bases). The germline V gene encodes CDR1 LNHDA and CDR2 SQIVND (reference sequence). The CDR3 extends over 13 amino acids. The germline V and J ends were trimmed by 5 bases and 5 bases, with 10 bases remaining between them. CDR3 region: CASSDGTYQPQHF. DNA of the CDR3: TGTGCCAGTAGTGATGGGACTTATCAGCCCCAGCATTTT.

This chain joins TRBV10-1 and TRBJ1-2; 10 bases are shared with TRBD1. The CDR3 runs to 17 residues. Trimming at V came to 3 bases and at J to 3 bases, leaving 10 bases not matched to a gene. From germline, CDR1 is WNHNN and CDR2 SYGVQD (reference sequence). The CDR3 DNA sequence: TGCGCCAGCAGTGATCTTAAGACAGGGGGCTACCACTATGGCTACACCTTC. Encoded protein: CASSDLKTGGYHYGYTF.

The chain is built from TRBV6-5 and TRBJ1-2; maybe TRBD1 (6 bases). The CDR3 has 14 residues. V lost 2 bases to trimming and J lost 4 bases, with 11 bases between them. CDR1 and CDR2 from the germline V gene are MNHEY and SVGAGI. This chain's CDR3 is CASSYRQGSYGYTF. CDR3 bases: TGTGCCAGCAGTTACCGTCAGGGGAGCTATGGCTACACCTTC.

This clone was recorded only once. CDR3 region: CASSSSMTSGNYNEQFF. The CDR3 region has the DNA TGTGCCAGCAGCTCCTCAATGACTAGCGGGAACTACAATGAGCAGTTCTTC. The genes are TRBV11-2 and TRBJ2-1; 11 nucleotides align to TRBD2. From germline, CDR1 is SGHAT and CDR2 FQNNGV. The V gene end was trimmed by 4 bases and the J gene end by 3 bases; junction bases not matched to a gene: 8. The CDR3 loop spans 17 amino acids.

The chain links TRBV14 to TRBJ1-1; D call uncertain. V lost 0 bases, J lost 11 bases, and 10 bases lay in between. The length of the CDR3 is 12 residues. Germline assignment: CDR1 SGHDN and CDR2 FVKESK. This chain's CDR3 is CASSQDLGSAFF. The CDR3 nucleotides read TGTGCCAGCAGCCAAGACTTGGGTAGCGCTTTCTTT. The full variable domain, with the rest looked up from reference TRBV14 and TRBJ1-1, is EAGVTQFPSHSVIEKGQTVTLRCDPISGHDNLYWYRRVMGKEIKFLLHFVKESKQDESGMPNNRFLAERTGGTYSTLKVQPAELEDSGVYFCASSQDLGSAFFGQGTRLTVV.

The sample holds one count of this clone. This chain links TRBV16 with TRBJ1-2; D not resolved. This CDR3 is 12 amino acids long. The germline V gene has CDR1 KGHSY and CDR2 FQNENV. V was cut by 0 bases and J by 8 bases, with 7 bases left in between. The CDR3 spells CASSQSSEGYTF. The DNA of the CDR3 is TGTGCCAGCAGCCAATCCAGTGAAGGCTACACCTTC.